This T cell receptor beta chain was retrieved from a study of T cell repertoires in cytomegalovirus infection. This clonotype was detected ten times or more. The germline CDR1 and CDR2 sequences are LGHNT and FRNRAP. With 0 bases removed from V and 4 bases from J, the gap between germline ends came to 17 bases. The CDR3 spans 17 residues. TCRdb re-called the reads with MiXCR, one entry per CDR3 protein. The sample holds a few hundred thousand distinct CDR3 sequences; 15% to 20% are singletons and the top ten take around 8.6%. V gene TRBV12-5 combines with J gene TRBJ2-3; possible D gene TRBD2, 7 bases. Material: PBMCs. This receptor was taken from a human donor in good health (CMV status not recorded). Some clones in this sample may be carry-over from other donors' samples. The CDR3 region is CASGLVLSGTRPDTQYF. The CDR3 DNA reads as TGTGCTAGTGGTTTGGTACTGAGCGGGACAAGACCAGATACGCAGTATTTT. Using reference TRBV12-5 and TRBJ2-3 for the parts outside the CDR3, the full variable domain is DARVTQTPRHKVTEMGQEVTMRCQPILGHNTVFWYRQTMMQGLELLAYFRNRAPLDDSGMPKDRFSAEMPDATLATLKIQPSEPRDSAVYFCASGLVLSGTRPDTQYFGPGTRLTVL.